The T cell receptor (beta chain) under discussion was sequenced for a study of blood T cell repertoires in COVID-19. Study-wide context: The origin of the acute and convalescent COVID-19 samples was the United States, Italy and Spain. PBMCs, B-cell-depleted T cells, or T cells provided the cDNA or gDNA that made up the material.

Between the trimmed V and J ends, which lost 1 base and 6 bases, there was a span of 12 bases. The CDR3 totals 14 residues. The germline V gene has CDR1 MDHEN and CDR2 SYDVKM. In the study's own analysis: Reference gene primers were amplified, and this amplification served to estimate nucleated cell counts. Sequencing used immunoSEQ multiplex PCR; TCRdb keeps in-frame clones, though not all of them. V and J calls and clone size follow that table, whereas D and trimming were derived from the DNA. The data contain 300,000 to 450,000 clones, 75% to 90% of them singletons. The chain employs TRBV28 and TRBJ1-2; D ambiguous. The sequenced material came from peripheral blood. The receptor was derived from a woman aged 18-35 years with acute or convalescent COVID-19. CDR3 amino acids: CASSLFDLRDGYTF. CDR3 nucleotide sequence: TGTGCCAGCAGTTTATTCGATCTCCGCGATGGCTACACCTTC.